This TCR beta chain was identified during a study of graft-versus-host responses after intestinal transplantation. Study-wide background: Anti-thymocyte globulin induction, then tacrolimus and steroids for around 3 years, went to all recipients. Whole-study results and caveats: Peak circulating GvH clone levels were associated with early post-transplant HvG declines. Marrow from the recipient contained GvH clones, some of which had appeared first in ileum or blood.

The repertoire was sequenced with immunoSEQ multiplex PCR; TCRdb's copy has only in-frame clones and lacks some. This repertoire shows tens of thousands of clones, around 94% found once; its top ten account for about 0.23%. The J segment lost 8 bases and the V segment lost 4 bases, leaving 9 bases of the junction unmatched. The germline V gene has CDR1 SGHRS and CDR2 YFSETQ. The CDR3 sequence is 16 residues long. As concerns this clone: Antigen: not known.

This clonotype was sampled from a human donor who was the organ donor for an intestinal transplant. V and J are TRBV5-1 and TRBJ2-1; TRBD2 matches at 13 bases. The sample here was unstimulated CD4+ T cells sorted from spleen or lymph node cells, taken before transplant. CDR3 sequence: CASSTSGGAGRYEQFF. The CDR3 coding sequence is TGCGCCAGCAGCACTAGCGGGGGGGCCGGGAGGTATGAGCAGTTCTTC.